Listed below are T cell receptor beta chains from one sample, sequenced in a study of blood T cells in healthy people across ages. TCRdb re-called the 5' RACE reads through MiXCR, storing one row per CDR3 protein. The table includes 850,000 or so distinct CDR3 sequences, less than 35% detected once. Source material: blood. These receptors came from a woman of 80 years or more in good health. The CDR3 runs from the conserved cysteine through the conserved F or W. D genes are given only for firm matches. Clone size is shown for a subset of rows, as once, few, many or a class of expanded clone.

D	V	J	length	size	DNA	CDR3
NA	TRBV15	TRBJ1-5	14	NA	TGTGCCACCAGCAGAGGGGACGGAGCCCAGCCCCAGCATTTT	CATSRGDGAQPQHF
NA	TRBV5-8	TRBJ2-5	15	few	TGTGCCAGCAGCTTGGGCCGTTCCCCCTACAATGAGCAGTACTTC	CASSLGRSPYNEQYF
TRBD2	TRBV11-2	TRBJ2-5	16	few	TGTGCCAGCAGCTTAGTGGCGGGGGGGACTGGAGAGACCCAGTACTTC	CASSLVAGGTGETQYF
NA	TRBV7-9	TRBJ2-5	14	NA	TGTGCCAGCAGCTTCACCACAGGGCAGGAGACCCAGTACTTC	CASSFTTGQETQYF
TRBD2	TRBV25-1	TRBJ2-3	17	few	TGTGCCAGCAGTGAAATTTGGGACTACTCTTCCACAGATACGCAGTATTTT	CASSEIWDYSSTDTQYF
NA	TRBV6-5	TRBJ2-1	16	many	TGTGCCAGCAGCCGATTGCCAGGGTATTCCTACAATGAGCAGTTCTTC	CASSRLPGYSYNEQFF
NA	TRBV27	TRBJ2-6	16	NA	TGTGCCAGCAGTTTGGCAGGGCCCCCGGGGGCCAACGTCCTGACTTTC	CASSLAGPPGANVLTF
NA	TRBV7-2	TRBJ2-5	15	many	TGTGCCAGCAGCAGCGACAACTTTCCCCTAGAGACCCAGTACTTC	CASSSDNFPLETQYF
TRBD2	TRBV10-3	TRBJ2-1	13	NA	TGTGCCATCAGCGCTACTAGCGTAAATGAGCAGTTCTTC	CAISATSVNEQFF
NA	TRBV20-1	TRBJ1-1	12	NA	TGCAGTGCTAGTCGCCTGGGGCAGGGAGCTTTCTTT	CSASRLGQGAFF
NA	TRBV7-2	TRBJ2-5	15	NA	TGTGCCAGCAGCTTAGTCGGGGACGGACAAGAGACCCAGTACTTC	CASSLVGDGQETQYF
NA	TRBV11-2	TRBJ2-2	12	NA	TGTGCCAGCAGCCCAGAAGGCGGGGAGCTGTTTTTT	CASSPEGGELFF
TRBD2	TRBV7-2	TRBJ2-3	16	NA	TGTGCCAGCAGCTTCACCGGGACTACTAGCACAGATACGCAGTATTTT	CASSFTGTTSTDTQYF
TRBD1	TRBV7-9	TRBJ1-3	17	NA	TGTGCCAGCAACCCCTCAGGGGGCCTAAACTCTGGAAACACCATATATTTT	CASNPSGGLNSGNTIYF
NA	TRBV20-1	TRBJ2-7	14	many	TGCAGTGCTAGCGAAGGATTGGCGGGTTACGAGCAGTACTTC	CSASEGLAGYEQYF
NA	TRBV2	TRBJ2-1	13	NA	TGCGCCAGCAGTGAACCTACGCGAAATGAGCAGTTCTTC	CASSEPTRNEQFF
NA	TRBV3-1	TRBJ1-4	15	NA	TGTGCCAGCAGCCAGGCCACAGGCAGTAATGAAAAACTGTTTTTT	CASSQATGSNEKLFF
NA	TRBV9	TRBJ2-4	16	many	TGTGCCAGCAGCGTAGGGGGGGTGGCGACCAAAAACATTCAGTACTTC	CASSVGGVATKNIQYF
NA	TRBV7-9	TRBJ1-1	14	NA	TGTGCCAGCAGCGACCCACAGGGAAACACTGAAGCTTTCTTT	CASSDPQGNTEAFF
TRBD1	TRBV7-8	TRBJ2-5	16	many	TGTGCCAGCAGCTGGAGAATCCGGGACAGAAAAGAGACCCAGTACTTC	CASSWRIRDRKETQYF
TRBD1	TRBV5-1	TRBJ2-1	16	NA	TGCGCCAGCAGCTTGCAAGGGACAGGGGCCTCCAATGAGCAGTTCTTC	CASSLQGTGASNEQFF
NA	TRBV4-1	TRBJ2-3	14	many	TGCGCCAGCAGCCAAGAAATCAGTCCTGATACGCAGTATTTT	CASSQEISPDTQYF
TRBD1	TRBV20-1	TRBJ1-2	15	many	TGCAGTGCTAGAAACCAACAGGGGCAGGGCTATGGCTACACCTTC	CSARNQQGQGYGYTF